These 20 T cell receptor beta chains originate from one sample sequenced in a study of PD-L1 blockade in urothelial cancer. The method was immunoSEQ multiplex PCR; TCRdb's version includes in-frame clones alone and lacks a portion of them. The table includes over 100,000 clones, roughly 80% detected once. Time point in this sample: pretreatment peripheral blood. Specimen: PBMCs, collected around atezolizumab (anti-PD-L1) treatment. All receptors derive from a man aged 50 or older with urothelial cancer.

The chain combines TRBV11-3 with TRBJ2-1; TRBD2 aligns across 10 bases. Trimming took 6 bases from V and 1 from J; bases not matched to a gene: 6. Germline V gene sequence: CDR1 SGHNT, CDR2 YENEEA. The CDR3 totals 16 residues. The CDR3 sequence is CASSPSGSLSYNEQFF. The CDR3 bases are TGTGCCAGCAGTCCTAGCGGGAGTTTGTCCTACAATGAGCAGTTCTTC.

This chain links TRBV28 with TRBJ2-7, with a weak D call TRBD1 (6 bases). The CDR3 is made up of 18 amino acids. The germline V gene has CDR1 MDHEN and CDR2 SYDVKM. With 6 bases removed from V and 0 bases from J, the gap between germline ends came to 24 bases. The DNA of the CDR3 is TGTGCCAGCAGGGGACGGGGATCGAAGCAGGGGAGCTCCTACGAGCAGTACTTC. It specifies CASRGRGSKQGSSYEQYF.

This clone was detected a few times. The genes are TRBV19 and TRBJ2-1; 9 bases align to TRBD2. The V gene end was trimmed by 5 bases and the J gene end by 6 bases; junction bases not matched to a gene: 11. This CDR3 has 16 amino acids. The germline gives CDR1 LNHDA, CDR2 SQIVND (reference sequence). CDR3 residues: CASSPLAGWRGNEQFF. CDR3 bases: TGTGCCAGTAGTCCCCTAGCGGGATGGAGGGGCAATGAGCAGTTCTTC.

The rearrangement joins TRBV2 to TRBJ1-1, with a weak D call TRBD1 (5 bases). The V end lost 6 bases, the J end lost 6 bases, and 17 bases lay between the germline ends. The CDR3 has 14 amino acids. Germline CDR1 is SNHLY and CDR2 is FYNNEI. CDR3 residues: CASRAGGGNAEAFF. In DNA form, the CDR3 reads TGTGCCAGCAGAGCCGGGGGGGGAAACGCTGAAGCTTTCTTT.

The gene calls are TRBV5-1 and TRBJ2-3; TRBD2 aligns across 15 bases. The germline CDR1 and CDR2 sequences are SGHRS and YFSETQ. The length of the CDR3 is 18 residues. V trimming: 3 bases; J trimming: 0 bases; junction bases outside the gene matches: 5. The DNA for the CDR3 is TGCGCCAGCAGCTCCGGGGGACTAGCGGGAGGAAGCACAGATACGCAGTATTTT. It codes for CASSSGGLAGGSTDTQYF.

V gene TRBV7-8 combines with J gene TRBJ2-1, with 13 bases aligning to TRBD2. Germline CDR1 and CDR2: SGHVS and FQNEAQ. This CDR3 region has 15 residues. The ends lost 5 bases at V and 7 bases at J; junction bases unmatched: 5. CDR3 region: CASSALAGGLNEQFF. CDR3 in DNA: TGTGCCAGCAGCGCACTAGCGGGAGGGCTAAATGAGCAGTTCTTC.

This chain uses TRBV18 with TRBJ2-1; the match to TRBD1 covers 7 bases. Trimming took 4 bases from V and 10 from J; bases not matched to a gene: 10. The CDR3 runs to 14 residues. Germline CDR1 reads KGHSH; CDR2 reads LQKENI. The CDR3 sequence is CASSRDSRGAEQFF. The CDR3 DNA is TGTGCCAGCTCACGGGACAGCAGAGGAGCCGAGCAGTTCTTC.

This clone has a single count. CDR3 sequence (DNA): TGTGCCAGCAGCCCGGGACAGGGGATGGAGACCCAGTACTTC. It translates to CASSPGQGMETQYF. This chain uses TRBV7-9 with TRBJ2-5; 10 bases line up with TRBD1. CDR1 and CDR2 from the germline V gene are SEHNR and FQNEAQ (reference sequence). The junction had 5 bases not matched to a gene; V was cut back by 5 bases and J by 5 bases. CDR3 size: 14 residues.

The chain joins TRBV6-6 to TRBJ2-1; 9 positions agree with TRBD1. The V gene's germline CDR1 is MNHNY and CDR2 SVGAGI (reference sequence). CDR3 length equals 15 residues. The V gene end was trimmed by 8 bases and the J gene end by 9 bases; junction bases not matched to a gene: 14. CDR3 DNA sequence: TGTGCCAGCCTCCCGGACAGGGGTTCTGCAAGTGAGCAGTTCTTC. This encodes CASLPDRGSASEQFF.

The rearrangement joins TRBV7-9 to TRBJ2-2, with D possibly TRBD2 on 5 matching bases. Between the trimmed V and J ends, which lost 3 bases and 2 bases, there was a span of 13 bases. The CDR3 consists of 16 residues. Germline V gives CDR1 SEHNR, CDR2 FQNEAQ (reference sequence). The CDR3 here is CASSFGLKTNTGELFF. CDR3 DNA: TGTGCCAGCAGCTTCGGACTGAAAACTAACACCGGGGAGCTGTTTTTT.

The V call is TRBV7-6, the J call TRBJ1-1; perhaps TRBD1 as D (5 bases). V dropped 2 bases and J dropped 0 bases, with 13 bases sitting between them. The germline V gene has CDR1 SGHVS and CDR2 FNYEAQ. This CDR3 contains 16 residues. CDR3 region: CASSLRQGIVNTEAFF. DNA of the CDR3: TGTGCCAGCAGCTTAAGGCAGGGAATTGTGAACACTGAAGCTTTCTTT.

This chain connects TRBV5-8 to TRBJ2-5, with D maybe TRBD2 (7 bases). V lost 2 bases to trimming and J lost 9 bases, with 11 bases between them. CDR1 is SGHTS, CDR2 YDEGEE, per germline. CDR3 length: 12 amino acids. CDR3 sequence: CASSLRGASQYF. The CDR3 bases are TGTGCCAGCAGCTTACGGGGGGCATCCCAGTACTTC.

Here the CDR3 reads CASGTGLGYGYTF. For the CDR3, the DNA is TGTGCCAGTGGGACAGGGCTGGGCTATGGCTACACCTTC. The chain recombines TRBV19 with TRBJ1-2, with 9 bases matching TRBD1. V was pared by 8 bases and J by 4 bases, with 5 bases of the junction left unmatched. Germline V gives CDR1 LNHDA, CDR2 SQIVND (reference sequence). The CDR3 consists of 13 residues.

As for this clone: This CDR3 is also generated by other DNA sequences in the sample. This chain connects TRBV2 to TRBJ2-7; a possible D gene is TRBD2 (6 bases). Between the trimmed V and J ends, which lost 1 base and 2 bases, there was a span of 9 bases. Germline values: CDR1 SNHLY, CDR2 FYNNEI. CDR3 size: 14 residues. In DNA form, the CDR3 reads TGTGCCAGCAGTGAAGGCAGGGAGGCCTACGAGCAGTACTTC. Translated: CASSEGREAYEQYF.

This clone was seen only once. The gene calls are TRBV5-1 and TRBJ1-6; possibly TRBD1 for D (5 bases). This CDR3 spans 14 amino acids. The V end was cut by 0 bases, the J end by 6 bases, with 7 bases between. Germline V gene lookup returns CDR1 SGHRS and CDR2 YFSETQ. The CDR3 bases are TGCGCCAGCAGCTTGGAAGGGGCTAATTCACCCCTCCACTTT. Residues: CASSLEGANSPLHF.

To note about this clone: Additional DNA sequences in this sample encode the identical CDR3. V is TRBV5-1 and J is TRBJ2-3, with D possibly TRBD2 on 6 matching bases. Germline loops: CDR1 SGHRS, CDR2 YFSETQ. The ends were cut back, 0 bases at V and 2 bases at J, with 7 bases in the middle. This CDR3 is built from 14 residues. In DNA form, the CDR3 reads TGCGCCAGCAGCTTGGGGACTACCACAGATACGCAGTATTTT. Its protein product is CASSLGTTTDTQYF.

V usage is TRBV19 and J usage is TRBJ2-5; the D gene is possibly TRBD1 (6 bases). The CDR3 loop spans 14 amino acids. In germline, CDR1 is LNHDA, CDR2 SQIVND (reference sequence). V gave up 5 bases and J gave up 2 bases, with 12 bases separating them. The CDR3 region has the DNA TGTGCCAGTAGTTCAGGGACAACTCAAGAGACCCAGTACTTC. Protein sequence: CASSSGTTQETQYF.

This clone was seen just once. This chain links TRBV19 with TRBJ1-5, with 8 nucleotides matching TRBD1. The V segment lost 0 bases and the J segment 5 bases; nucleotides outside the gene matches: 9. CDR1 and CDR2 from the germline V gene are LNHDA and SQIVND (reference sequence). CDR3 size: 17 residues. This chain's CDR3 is CASSIDLGQGDDQPQHF. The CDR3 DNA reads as TGTGCCAGTAGTATAGACCTTGGACAGGGCGACGATCAGCCCCAGCATTTT.

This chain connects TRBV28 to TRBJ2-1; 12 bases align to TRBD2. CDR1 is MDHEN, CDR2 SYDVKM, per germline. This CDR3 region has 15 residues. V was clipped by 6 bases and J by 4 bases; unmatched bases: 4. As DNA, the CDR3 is TGTGCCAGCAGACCCGGACTAGCGGGATACAATGAGCAGTTCTTC. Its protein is CASRPGLAGYNEQFF.

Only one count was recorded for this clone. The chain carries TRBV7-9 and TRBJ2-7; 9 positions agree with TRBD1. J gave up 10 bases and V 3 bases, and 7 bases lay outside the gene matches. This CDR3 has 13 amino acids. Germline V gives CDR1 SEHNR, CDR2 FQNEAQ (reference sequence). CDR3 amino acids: CASSLEQGAGQYF. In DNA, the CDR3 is TGTGCCAGCAGCTTGGAACAGGGGGCGGGTCAGTACTTC.